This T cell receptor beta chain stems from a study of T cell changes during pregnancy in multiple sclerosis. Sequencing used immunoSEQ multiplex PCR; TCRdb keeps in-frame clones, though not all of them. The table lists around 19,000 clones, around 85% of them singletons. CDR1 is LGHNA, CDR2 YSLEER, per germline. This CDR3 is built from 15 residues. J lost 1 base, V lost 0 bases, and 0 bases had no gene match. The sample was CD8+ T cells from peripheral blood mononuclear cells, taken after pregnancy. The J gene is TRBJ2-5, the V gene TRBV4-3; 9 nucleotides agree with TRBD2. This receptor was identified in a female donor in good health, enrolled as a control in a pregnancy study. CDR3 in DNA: TGCGCCAGCAGCCAAGAGCGGGGGGGCCAAGAGACCCAGTACTTC. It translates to CASSQERGGQETQYF.